The 16 T cell receptor beta chains below were found in one sample sequenced in a study of T cells in Graves' hyperthyroidism and ophthalmopathy. Amplification of TCR beta CDR3 regions used RNA as the template. The TCR CDR3 was amplified in a first-round RT-PCR using the HTBI primer set. TCRdb recomputed calls from the multiplex PCR reads with MiXCR, one row per CDR3 protein. Among hundreds of thousands of distinct CDR3 sequences listed, just under 45% were seen once. The sequenced sample consisted of peripheral blood or thyroid tissue (not recorded which). These receptors originate from an adult man with Graves' disease, either hyperthyroidism or ophthalmopathy (not recorded which).

The V and J genes are TRBV6-5 and TRBJ1-5; D gene unclear. Trimming removed 6 bases at V and 1 base at J, with 7 bases between. Germline V gives CDR1 MNHEY, CDR2 SVGAGI. The CDR3 loop spans 13 amino acids. In DNA, the CDR3 is TGTGCCAGCAGACAGACGAGCAATCAGCCCCAGCATTTT. It is translated as CASRQTSNQPQHF.

This clonotype was observed a handful of times. This rearrangement joins TRBV7-3 to TRBJ2-7; TRBD2 is a possible D gene (6 bases). The CDR3 covers 14 residues. Germline values: CDR1 SGHTA, CDR2 FQGTGA. V shed 0 bases and J shed 5 bases, with 11 bases lying between them. The CDR3 sequence is CASSLTSGVDEQYF. DNA of the CDR3: TGTGCCAGCAGCTTAACTAGCGGAGTGGACGAGCAGTACTTC.

A note on this clonotype: A much larger clone lies one base from this, so it may be a read error. The V call is TRBV6-1, the J call TRBJ1-5; no firm D call. CDR1 is MNHNS and CDR2 is SASEGT in the germline V gene. V was trimmed by 3 bases and J by 2 bases, leaving 5 bases between them. The CDR3 has 13 residues. The CDR3 sequence is CASSDWGNQPQHF. The DNA of the CDR3 is TGTGCCAGCAGTGATTGGGGCAATCAGCCCCAGCATTTT.

Many counts were recorded for this clonotype. The chain uses TRBV7-2 and TRBJ1-6, with D unclear. This CDR3 is 11 amino acids long. V shed 2 bases and J shed 13 bases, with 6 bases lying between them. Germline V gene data show CDR1 as SGHTA and CDR2 as FQGNSA. The CDR3 protein is CASSLSSPLHF. In DNA form, the CDR3 reads TGTGCCAGCAGCTTATCGTCGCCCCTCCACTTT. The full variable domain, completed using reference TRBV7-2 and TRBJ1-6, is GAGVSQSPSNKVTEKGKDVELRCDPISGHTALYWYRQSLGQGLEFLIYFQGNSAPDKSGLPSDRFSAERTGGSVSTLTIQRTQQEDSAVYLCASSLSSPLHFGNGTRLTVT.

This clonotype came up a few times. The genes are TRBV20-1 and TRBJ1-2; TRBD1 matches 8 bases. Germline-derived CDR1 and CDR2 are DFQATT and SNEGSKA (reference sequence). V lost 0 bases, J lost 4 bases, and 7 bases stayed unmatched. The CDR3 covers 15 residues. CDR3 sequence (DNA): TGCAGTGCTAGAGAGGGCGACAGGGGAGGCTATGGCTACACCTTC. Amino acids: CSAREGDRGGYGYTF.

The rearrangement joins TRBV7-2 to TRBJ2-5, with TRBD2 matching over 10 bases. V gave up 2 bases and J gave up 5 bases; unmatched junction bases: 5. The CDR3 runs to 15 residues. The germline V gene encodes CDR1 SGHTA and CDR2 FQGNSA. The CDR3 reads CASSLSGGVVETQYF. The DNA of the CDR3 is TGTGCCAGCAGCTTAAGCGGGGGGGTAGTCGAGACCCAGTACTTC.

This clonotype was recorded at least ten times. The chain carries TRBV7-2 and TRBJ2-7; TRBD2 is a possible D gene (5 bases). Germline CDR1 and CDR2: SGHTA and FQGNSA. The CDR3 is 13 residues long. Trimming shortened V by 5 bases and J by 0 bases, and 8 bases separated the two germline ends. The CDR3 reads CASSRGASYEQYF. The CDR3 DNA sequence: TGTGCCAGCAGCCGGGGTGCCTCCTACGAGCAGTACTTC.

This chain joins TRBV5-5 and TRBJ1-1; 9 bases line up with TRBD1. V lost 4 bases and J lost 7; bases outside the gene matches: 8. CDR3 length: 14 amino acids. Germline values: CDR1 SGHKS, CDR2 YYEKEE (reference sequence). CDR3: CASSPRDRVYEAFF. The CDR3 coding sequence is TGTGCCAGCAGCCCTAGGGACAGGGTATATGAAGCTTTCTTT.

Concerning this clonotype: This clone may be a read error of a much larger clone one base away. The genes are TRBV7-6 and TRBJ2-7, with D unclear. Judging by the DNA end, TRBJ2-1 fits better; the J call may be wrong. This CDR3 has 11 amino acids. Per germline, CDR1 SGHVS and CDR2 FNYEAQ. CDR3 coding DNA: TGTGCCAGCAGTTCGGCGGACGAGCAGTTCTTC. Residues: CASSSADEQFF.

With respect to this clonotype: One end of the junction is discordant with germline, which a read error may explain. The CDR3 protein is CASSDSGGYEQYF. CDR3 DNA sequence: TGTGCCAGCAGTGATAGCGGGGGCTACGAGCAGTACTTC. The V call is TRBV10-3, the J call TRBJ2-7; TRBD2 matches at 9 bases. Germline CDR1 reads ENHRY; CDR2 reads SYGVKD. The CDR3 spans 13 residues.

J is TRBJ1-5 and V is TRBV10-2, with D perhaps matching TRBD1 (5 bases). V dropped 0 bases and J dropped 1 base, with 10 bases sitting between them. The CDR3 has 16 amino acids. Germline V gene lookup returns CDR1 WSHSY and CDR2 SAAADI. The CDR3 protein is CASSESGRGSNQPQHF. As DNA, the CDR3 is TGCGCCAGCAGTGAGTCGGGTAGGGGAAGCAATCAGCCCCAGCATTTT.

V usage is TRBV10-3 and J usage is TRBJ1-2; TRBD1 is a possible D gene (5 bases). The CDR3 has 14 residues. Between the trimmed V and J ends, which lost 6 bases and 11 bases, there was a span of 22 bases. Germline-derived CDR1 and CDR2 are ENHRY and SYGVKD. In DNA, the CDR3 is TGTGCCATCAGAGGGGACTCTCACGGCGAAGTTTACACCTTC. This translates into CAIRGDSHGEVYTF.

The J gene is TRBJ1-2, the V gene TRBV7-8, with 7 nucleotides matching TRBD1. The CDR3 contains 14 residues. The germline V gene encodes CDR1 SGHVS and CDR2 FQNEAQ. The V and J ends lost 3 bases and 7 bases, in that order; junction bases with no gene match: 8. The DNA of the CDR3 is TGTGCCAGCAGCTTGGAGACAGGGAGGGTTGGCTACACCTTC. It specifies CASSLETGRVGYTF.

This clonotype was seen repeatedly, ten times or more. This sequence joins TRBV11-3 and TRBJ2-5, with TRBD1 matching 11 bases. J was trimmed by 0 bases and V by 5 bases; bases with no gene match: 5. CDR1 is SGHNT and CDR2 is YENEEA in the germline V gene. This CDR3 region has 16 residues. The CDR3 DNA is TGTGCCAGCAGCCCCCGGGACAGGGGGTACCAAGAGACCCAGTACTTC. This gives the protein CASSPRDRGYQETQYF.

The chain links TRBV15 to TRBJ2-7; 9 nucleotides agree with TRBD1. The CDR3 spans 16 residues. Germline V gene lookup returns CDR1 LNHNV and CDR2 YYDKDF (reference sequence). The ends lost 3 bases at V and 2 bases at J; junction bases unmatched: 8. The CDR3 loop reads CATSRGVGTGPYEQYF. Written as DNA, the CDR3 is TGTGCCACCAGCAGGGGCGTCGGGACAGGGCCCTACGAGCAGTACTTC.

The chain uses TRBV10-3 and TRBJ1-2, with 9 bases fitting TRBD1. Trimming cost V 4 bases and J 3 bases; bases outside gene matches: 6. The CDR3 contains 15 residues. The germline V gene encodes CDR1 ENHRY and CDR2 SYGVKD. The CDR3 bases are TGTGCCATCAGTGCCTGGGACAGGGTGGACTATGGCTACACCTTC. Translated, it gives CAISAWDRVDYGYTF.